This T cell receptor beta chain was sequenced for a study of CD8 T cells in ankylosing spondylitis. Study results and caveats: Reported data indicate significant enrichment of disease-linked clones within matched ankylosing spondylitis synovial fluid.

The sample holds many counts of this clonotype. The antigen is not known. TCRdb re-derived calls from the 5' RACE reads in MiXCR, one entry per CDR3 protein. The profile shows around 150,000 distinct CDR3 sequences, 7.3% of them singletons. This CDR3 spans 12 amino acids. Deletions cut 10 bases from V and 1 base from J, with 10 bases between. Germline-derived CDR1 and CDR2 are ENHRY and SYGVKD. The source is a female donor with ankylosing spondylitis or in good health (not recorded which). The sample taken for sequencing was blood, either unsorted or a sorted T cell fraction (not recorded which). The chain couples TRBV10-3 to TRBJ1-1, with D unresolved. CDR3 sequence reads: CATAGTNTEAFF. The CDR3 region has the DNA TGTGCCACCGCTGGTACGAACACTGAAGCTTTCTTT.